The 27 T cell receptor beta chains below were found in one sample sequenced in a study of T cells in tuberculosis. Profiled with immunoSEQ multiplex PCR; TCRdb holds only in-frame clones, not every one. This sample has approximately 53,000 clones, with nearly 95% found just once. As for time point: new active TB diagnosis, blood taken before or within 7 days of starting treatment. The sequencing here drew on PBMCs, taken at tuberculosis diagnosis. Receptor source: an adult with tuberculosis.

This clone was seen once. V is TRBV5-6 and J is TRBJ2-3; 8 bases align to TRBD2. J was trimmed by 1 base and V by 4 bases; bases with no gene match: 8. The germline CDR1 and CDR2 sequences are SGHDT and YYEEEE. This CDR3 comprises 16 residues. Here the CDR3 reads CASSLGRGGRTDTQYF. The CDR3 DNA reads as TGTGCCAGCAGCCTCGGCCGGGGGGGCCGCACAGATACGCAGTATTTT.

The J gene is TRBJ1-2, the V gene TRBV7-8; D perhaps matches TRBD1 (6 bases). The V end was cut by 5 bases, the J end by 6 bases, with 13 bases between. Germline V gene data show CDR1 as SGHVS and CDR2 as FQNEAQ. The CDR3 loop spans 13 amino acids. CDR3 in DNA: TGTGCCAGCAGCACAGGGTTGATGGATGGCTACACCTTC. Translated, it gives CASSTGLMDGYTF.

The CDR3 coding sequence is TGTGCCAGCAGTCGGACAGTCGGGGAGCTGTTTTTT. It encodes CASSRTVGELFF. The chain uses TRBV6-5 and TRBJ2-2; possibly TRBD1 for D (6 bases). The V end was cut by 5 bases, the J end by 7 bases, with 8 bases between. Germline V CDR1 and CDR2: MNHEY, SVGAGI. The CDR3 is 12 amino acids.

CDR3 bases: TGTGCCAGCAGTCAACCTCAAACAGGGGAAAAACTGTTTTTT. Protein sequence: CASSQPQTGEKLFF. This chain connects TRBV28 to TRBJ1-4; TRBD1 might be the D (6 bases). This CDR3 is 14 amino acids long. Trimming cost V 5 bases and J 8 bases, with 15 bases left between them. The germline V gene has CDR1 MDHEN and CDR2 SYDVKM.

This chain joins TRBV19 and TRBJ2-2; 14 bases match TRBD2. From germline, CDR1 is LNHDA and CDR2 SQIVND (reference sequence). After removal of 1 base from V and 4 bases from J, the junction contained 11 bases not matched to a gene. The CDR3 is 20 amino acids. CDR3 sequence: CASSIAQTSGRAGSTGELFF. The CDR3, as DNA: TGTGCCAGTAGTATAGCCCAGACTAGCGGGAGGGCCGGGAGCACCGGGGAGCTGTTTTTT.

The chain recombines TRBV7-2 with TRBJ2-1; TRBD2 agrees at 9 bases. V lost 3 bases to trimming and J lost 7 bases; unmatched junction nucleotides: 13. The germline gives CDR1 SGHTA, CDR2 FQGNSA. This CDR3 is built from 17 residues. CDR3: CASSFPAGGRGANEQFF. Here the CDR3 DNA reads TGTGCCAGCAGCTTTCCTGCGGGAGGGCGGGGAGCGAATGAGCAGTTCTTC.

This rearrangement joins TRBV11-2 to TRBJ2-7, with 7 positions matching TRBD1. The CDR3 spans 14 residues. Germline CDR1 SGHAT, CDR2 FQNNGV. V was clipped by 4 bases and J by 4 bases; unmatched bases: 7. In nucleotides, the CDR3 is TGTGCCAGCAGCTCCGGGACAGTGCTTTACGAGCAGTACTTC. Its translation: CASSSGTVLYEQYF.

The CDR3 protein is CASSQRDQGDYGYTF. The CDR3 DNA reads as TGCGCCAGCAGCCAAAGAGATCAGGGCGACTATGGCTACACCTTC. V is TRBV4-3 and J is TRBJ1-2, with a tentative D call TRBD1 (5 bases). The V gene lost 2 bases and the J gene lost 3 bases, with 13 bases spanning the gap. The CDR3 consists of 15 residues. CDR1 and CDR2 from the germline V gene are LGHNA and YSLEER.

This chain joins TRBV30 and TRBJ1-2, with TRBD1 matching over 10 bases. V lost 1 base to trimming and J lost 5 bases; unmatched junction nucleotides: 4. The CDR3 runs to 14 residues. Germline loops: CDR1 GTSNPN, CDR2 SVGIG (reference sequence). DNA of the CDR3: TGTGCCTGGAGTGACCGGACAGGGGGGTATGGCTACACCTTC. Encoded protein: CAWSDRTGGYGYTF.

The chain links TRBV10-3 to TRBJ2-1; 13 positions agree with TRBD2. The CDR3 is 15 amino acids. Germline loops: CDR1 ENHRY, CDR2 SYGVKD. The junction had 2 bases not matched to a gene; V was cut back by 1 base and J by 8 bases. CDR3 in DNA: TGTGCCATCAGTGAGTGGACTAGCGGGAGTGATGAGCAGTTCTTC. It is translated as CAISEWTSGSDEQFF.

This clone came up once. The chain joins TRBV12-5 to TRBJ2-5; possibly TRBD2 for D (5 bases). Trimming removed 1 base from V and 1 base from J, with 10 bases in between. Looked up from germline, CDR1 is LGHNT and CDR2 is FRNRAP. This CDR3 is built from 15 residues. DNA for the CDR3: TGTGCTAGTGGTTTGGGGACTGGATTCCAAGAGACCCAGTACTTC. Translation gives CASGLGTGFQETQYF.

Written as DNA, the CDR3 is TGTGCCAGCAGCTCCCGACAGGGGCGAGGGTATGGCTACACCTTC. Its protein is CASSSRQGRGYGYTF. This chain connects TRBV11-3 to TRBJ1-2; TRBD1 agrees at 8 bases. The CDR3 sequence is 15 residues long. CDR1 and CDR2 (germline): SGHNT, YENEEA. With 4 bases clipped from V and 5 bases from J, the junction kept 9 bases outside the gene matches.

The chain employs TRBV6-5 and TRBJ2-7; TRBD2 aligns across 9 bases. Germline V gives CDR1 MNHEY, CDR2 SVGAGI. CDR3 length: 14 amino acids. V lost 4 bases, J lost 2 bases, and 3 bases stayed unmatched. For the CDR3, the DNA is TGTGCCAGCAGTTCTCTAGCGGGGCCCTACGAGCAGTACTTC. Encoded protein: CASSSLAGPYEQYF.

The chain has TRBV7-8 and TRBJ2-7, with 9 positions matching TRBD2. This CDR3 is 18 amino acids long. After removal of 0 bases from V and 4 bases from J, the junction contained 13 bases not matched to a gene. CDR1 is SGHVS and CDR2 is FQNEAQ in the germline V gene. CDR3 sequence (DNA): TGTGCCAGCAGCTTAGCGCGTTTATGGCTAGCGGGACAGTACGAGCAGTACTTC. Its protein product is CASSLARLWLAGQYEQYF.

CDR3 nucleotide sequence: TGTGCCAGCAGTGAGATAGCGGGGGCCTACAATGAGCAGTTCTTC. This translates into CASSEIAGAYNEQFF. The chain couples TRBV2 to TRBJ2-1, with 9 bases matching TRBD2. This CDR3 contains 15 residues. The germline gives CDR1 SNHLY, CDR2 FYNNEI. V lost 3 bases and J lost 2; bases outside the gene matches: 2.

The chain employs TRBV7-3 and TRBJ1-1; D gene uncertain. CDR3 length: 14 residues. Trimming took 2 bases from V and 6 from J, leaving 13 bases between them. Germline lookup yields CDR1 SGHTA and CDR2 FQGTGA. The CDR3 spells CASSLGPLGSEAFF. In nucleotides, the CDR3 is TGTGCCAGCAGCTTAGGCCCACTGGGCTCTGAAGCTTTCTTT. Supplemented by reference TRBV7-3 and TRBJ1-1, the full variable domain reads GAGVSQTPSNKVTEKGKYVELRCDPISGHTALYWYRQSLGQGPEFLIYFQGTGAADDSGLPNDRFFAVRPEGSVSTLKIQRTERGDSAVYLCASSLGPLGSEAFFGQGTRLTVV.

The rearrangement uses TRBV5-4 and TRBJ1-2; no clear D. Germline CDR1 SGHNT, CDR2 YYREEE (reference sequence). V dropped 0 bases and J dropped 7 bases, with 19 bases sitting between them. This CDR3 is 16 amino acids long. CDR3 sequence: CASSLGPLDPTGGYTF. CDR3 DNA: TGTGCCAGCAGCTTGGGGCCCCTCGACCCGACGGGTGGCTACACCTTC.

The chain couples TRBV5-4 to TRBJ1-1; D possibly corresponds to TRBD1 (5 bases). The CDR3 has 14 residues. In germline, CDR1 is SGHNT, CDR2 YYREEE (reference sequence). Trimming took off 6 bases at V and 0 bases at J, with 12 bases between the two ends. Here the CDR3 reads CASTRGGLNTEAFF. CDR3 DNA sequence: TGTGCCAGCACGCGGGGGGGTTTGAACACTGAAGCTTTCTTT. Based on the CDR3 plus reference TRBV5-4 and TRBJ1-1, the full variable domain is ETGVTQSPTHLIKTRGQQVTLRCSSQSGHNTVSWYQQALGQGPQFIFQYYREEENGRGNFPPRFSGLQFPNYSSELNVNALELDDSALYLCASTRGGLNTEAFFGQGTRLTVV.

V usage is TRBV5-1 and J usage is TRBJ1-6; the D gene is possibly TRBD1 (6 bases). CDR3 length equals 13 residues. Trimming shortened V by 4 bases and J by 10 bases, and 12 bases separated the two germline ends. CDR1 is SGHRS and CDR2 is YFSETQ in the germline V gene. CDR3 in DNA: TGCGCCAGCAGCCTGGACAGAAGCTCACCCCTCCACTTT. Amino acids: CASSLDRSSPLHF.

This chain uses TRBV29-1 with TRBJ2-4; 11 bases align to TRBD2. Germline assignment: CDR1 SQVTM and CDR2 ANQGSEA. The V segment lost 6 bases and the J segment 1 base; nucleotides outside the gene matches: 8. This CDR3 contains 16 residues. CDR3: CSVYILAGGAKNIQYF. The CDR3 DNA reads as TGCAGCGTCTATATCTTAGCGGGGGGGGCCAAAAACATTCAGTACTTC.

The genes are TRBV28 and TRBJ1-3; 8 nucleotides align to TRBD1. The CDR3 consists of 14 residues. With 4 bases clipped from V and 4 bases from J, the junction kept 3 bases outside the gene matches. The germline CDR1 and CDR2 sequences are MDHEN and SYDVKM. CDR3 loop: CASSSRTGGNTIYF. The DNA for the CDR3 is TGTGCCAGCAGTTCGCGGACAGGGGGAAACACCATATATTTT. The whole variable domain, remainder taken from reference TRBV28 and TRBJ1-3, is DVKVTQSSRYLVKRTGEKVFLECVQDMDHENMFWYRQDPGLGLRLIYFSYDVKMKEKGDIPEGYSVSREKKERFSLILESASTNQTSMYLCASSSRTGGNTIYFGEGSWLTVV.

The chain links TRBV19 to TRBJ1-4; a possible D gene is TRBD1 (5 bases). CDR1 is LNHDA, CDR2 SQIVND, per germline (reference sequence). Trimming took 5 bases from V and 7 from J, leaving 14 bases between them. The CDR3 totals 14 residues. This CDR3 reads CASSEQVEGEKLFF. In DNA form, the CDR3 reads TGTGCCAGTAGTGAACAGGTAGAAGGTGAAAAACTGTTTTTT.

The rearrangement uses TRBV11-1 and TRBJ2-2; TRBD2 matches 8 bases. The CDR3 loop spans 15 amino acids. Germline-derived CDR1 and CDR2 are SGHAT and FQDESV (reference sequence). V lost 6 bases and J lost 4; bases outside the gene matches: 7. CDR3 bases: TGTGCCAGCAGTCGGGCGGGAGGTGGCACCGGGGAGCTGTTTTTT. This sequence encodes CASSRAGGGTGELFF.

This chain connects TRBV9 to TRBJ2-7; 14 positions agree with TRBD2. V was clipped by 3 bases and J by 5 bases; unmatched bases: 10. The length of the CDR3 is 17 residues. The germline CDR1 and CDR2 sequences are SGDLS and YYNGEE. CDR3 nucleotides: TGTGCCAGCAGCGCAGGGACTAGCGGGAGCCGGTGGGACGAGCAGTACTTC. It is translated as CASSAGTSGSRWDEQYF.

The chain combines TRBV27 with TRBJ2-1, with D maybe TRBD1 (6 bases). CDR3 length: 15 amino acids. Trimming shortened V by 5 bases and J by 2 bases, and 13 bases separated the two germline ends. The germline gives CDR1 MNHEY, CDR2 SMNVEV (reference sequence). CDR3 bases: TGTGCCAGCAGTGGACAGTCTACCGCCTACAATGAGCAGTTCTTC. It yields the protein CASSGQSTAYNEQFF.

The chain uses TRBV7-8 and TRBJ2-1, with D possibly matching TRBD2 (7 bases). Trimming stripped 4 bases from V and 0 bases from J, with 16 bases between. The length of the CDR3 is 17 residues. Germline CDR1 SGHVS, CDR2 FQNEAQ. In nucleotides, the CDR3 is TGTGCCAGCAGCTCGGGGGGCGGGCCTAGCTCCTACAATGAGCAGTTCTTC. The encoded protein is CASSSGGGPSSYNEQFF.

J is TRBJ2-7 and V is TRBV5-6; 7 bases agree with TRBD2. CDR3 length equals 14 residues. Germline values: CDR1 SGHDT, CDR2 YYEEEE. Unmatched junction bases numbered 8, after V lost 4 bases and J lost 4 bases. CDR3 nucleotide sequence: TGTGCCAGCAGCCGGAGGACTAGAAGGTACGAGCAGTACTTC. This encodes CASSRRTRRYEQYF.